Listed below are T cell receptor beta chains from one sample, sequenced in a study of beta chain features in type 1 diabetes. The method was immunoSEQ multiplex PCR; TCRdb's version includes in-frame clones alone and lacks a portion of them. This sample yields some 120,000 clones, of which around a sixth are seen a single time; 2% to 3% belongs to the top ten. The sample comprised central memory CD4+ T cells from blood. Every receptor here comes from a man in his late teens or twenties with type 1 diabetes. The CDR3 runs from the conserved cysteine through the conserved F or W. A D gene is named only where the DNA matches it firmly. The size field is filled for only some rows; it gives once, few, many or a size class.

abundance,d_gene,v_gene,j_gene,CDR3aa,CDR3nt
.,.,TRBV28,TRBJ2-2,CASSRYPGELFF,TGTGCCAGCAGCCGATATCCCGGGGAGCTGTTTTTT
few,.,TRBV11-2,TRBJ1-1,CASSGQPNTEAFF,TGTGCCAGCAGTGGACAGCCGAACACTGAAGCTTTCTTT
.,TRBD2,TRBV11-3,TRBJ2-3,CASSSGLAGGPSTDTQYF,TGTGCCAGCAGCTCGGGACTAGCGGGAGGGCCCAGCACAGATACGCAGTATTTT
.,TRBD1,TRBV5-1,TRBJ1-5,CASAWTGSNQPQHF,TGCGCCAGCGCATGGACAGGAAGCAATCAGCCCCAGCATTTT
.,.,TRBV2,TRBJ1-5,CASSVAGANQPQHF,TGTGCCAGCAGTGTCGCAGGGGCGAATCAGCCCCAGCATTTT
.,TRBD1,TRBV16,TRBJ1-1,CASSPQGGQGALSTEAFF,TGTGCCAGCAGCCCTCAAGGGGGACAGGGGGCGCTGAGCACTGAAGCTTTCTTT
.,.,TRBV28,TRBJ1-1,CASSLNDREAFF,TGTGCCAGCAGTTTAAACGACAGGGAAGCTTTCTTT
.,TRBD1,TRBV7-9,TRBJ1-1,CASDPGQGKNTEAFF,TGTGCCAGCGATCCGGGACAGGGTAAGAACACTGAAGCTTTCTTT
.,TRBD1,TRBV9,TRBJ2-1,CASSAQGASYNEQFF,TGTGCCAGCAGCGCCCAGGGGGCATCCTACAATGAGCAGTTCTTC
few,.,TRBV5-6,TRBJ2-1,CASSSLYNEQFF,TGTGCCAGCAGCTCGTTATACAATGAGCAGTTCTTC
few,.,TRBV29-1,TRBJ2-5,CSVELSRRAAQYF,TGCAGCGTTGAACTATCGCGTAGGGCGGCCCAGTACTTC
.,.,TRBV2,TRBJ2-1,CASSVGREQFF,TGTGCCAGCAGTGTGGGGCGCGAGCAGTTCTTC
many,.,TRBV7-2,TRBJ1-1,CASKSYEAFF,TGTGCCAGCAAATCCTATGAAGCTTTCTTT
.,TRBD1,TRBV5-8,TRBJ2-3,CASWDSISTDTQYF,TGTGCCAGTTGGGACAGCATTTCGACAGATACGCAGTATTTT
.,.,TRBV9,TRBJ2-5,CASSAQETQYF,TGTGCCAGCAGCGCCCAAGAGACCCAGTACTTC
.,TRBD2,TRBV7-2,TRBJ2-7,CASSLAGLFYEQYF,TGTGCCAGCAGCCTAGCGGGGCTCTTTTACGAGCAGTACTTC
.,.,TRBV18,TRBJ2-3,CASSQSAVGRAEDTQYF,TGTGCCAGCTCACAATCGGCCGTCGGTAGGGCCGAAGATACGCAGTATTTT
.,TRBD2,TRBV5-1,TRBJ2-1,CASSLDTSGSDEQFF,TGCGCCAGCAGCTTGGATACTAGCGGGAGCGATGAGCAGTTCTTC
.,.,TRBV7-2,TRBJ1-4,CASSRAGEKLFF,TGTGCCAGCAGCCGGGCAGGTGAAAAACTGTTTTTT
few,.,TRBV29-1,TRBJ2-7,CSVLEQGNYEQYF,TGCAGCGTTCTGGAACAGGGAAACTACGAGCAGTACTTC
.,TRBD2,TRBV7-9,TRBJ2-5,CARSGVEGAQYF,TGTGCCAGGAGCGGGGTCGAAGGCGCCCAGTACTTC
.,.,TRBV29-1,TRBJ1-1,CSALRTANTEAFF,TGCAGCGCCCTGAGAACGGCGAACACTGAAGCTTTCTTT
few,TRBD1,TRBV5-1,TRBJ1-2,CASSPTEGAYGYTF,TGCGCCAGCAGCCCCACTGAGGGGGCCTATGGCTACACCTTC
.,TRBD2,TRBV29-1,TRBJ2-4,CSVEAPSGRASIQYF,TGCAGCGTTGAAGCCCCTAGCGGGAGGGCCTCCATTCAGTACTTC
few,.,TRBV29-1,TRBJ1-2,CSVEWAAIRTDHNYGYTF,TGCAGCGTTGAATGGGCAGCGATTAGGACCGACCATAACTATGGCTACACCTTC
.,TRBD1,TRBV29-1,TRBJ1-2,CSVSGQSVDYTF,TGCAGCGTGTCGGGACAGAGCGTAGACTACACCTTC
.,TRBD1,TRBV7-2,TRBJ1-6,CASSKQGADTPLHF,TGTGCCAGCAGCAAGCAGGGGGCTGATACACCCCTCCACTTT
few,.,TRBV28,TRBJ2-7,CASSLVMAEASGEQYF,TGTGCCAGCAGTTTAGTTATGGCGGAGGCGTCCGGCGAGCAGTACTTC
few,TRBD1,TRBV5-4,TRBJ2-2,CASSSRTGTNTGELFF,TGTGCCAGCAGCTCCCGGACAGGGACGAACACCGGGGAGCTGTTTTTT
.,.,TRBV14,TRBJ1-1,CASSQDMGGEAFF,TGTGCCAGCAGCCAAGATATGGGCGGTGAAGCTTTCTTT
few,TRBD1,TRBV6-5,TRBJ2-7,CASSPSGTENYEQYF,TGTGCCAGCAGCCCCTCCGGGACAGAAAACTACGAGCAGTACTTC
.,.,TRBV18,TRBJ1-2,CASSPTAYGYTF,TGTGCCAGCTCACCGACAGCCTATGGCTACACCTTC
few,TRBD1,TRBV2,TRBJ1-2,CASSEAGRGTHGYTF,TGTGCCAGCAGTGAAGCTGGCAGGGGGACCCATGGCTACACCTTC
few,.,TRBV30,TRBJ2-7,CALDRRVDYEQYF,TGTGCCTTGGATCGCAGGGTAGACTACGAGCAGTACTTC
.,TRBD1,TRBV6-6,TRBJ1-1,CASRPGTGNTEAFF,TGTGCCAGCAGGCCTGGGACAGGCAACACTGAAGCTTTCTTT
once,TRBD1,TRBV15,TRBJ1-6,CATSARDRGLSPLHF,TGTGCCACCAGCGCCCGGGACAGGGGGCTTTCACCCCTCCACTTT
.,TRBD1,TRBV10-3,TRBJ2-3,CAISPHLQGAGDTQYF,TGTGCCATCAGCCCTCACCTACAGGGGGCCGGGGATACGCAGTATTTT
.,TRBD1,TRBV4-1,TRBJ2-3,CASSLRTGAGTDTQYF,TGCGCCAGCAGCCTCCGGACAGGGGCGGGAACAGATACGCAGTATTTT
few,.,TRBV7-2,TRBJ1-2,CASSHVANYGYTF,TGTGCCAGCAGCCACGTGGCCAACTATGGCTACACCTTC
.,.,TRBV7-8,TRBJ1-5,CASSLDRSNQPQHF,TGTGCCAGCAGCTTAGATCGTAGCAATCAGCCCCAGCATTTT
.,TRBD1,TRBV5-1,TRBJ2-1,CASNPAGGSRDEQFF,TGCGCCAGCAACCCGGCAGGGGGCTCGAGGGATGAGCAGTTCTTC
few,TRBD2,TRBV7-2,TRBJ2-5,CASSPSGGQETQYF,TGTGCCAGCAGCCCTTCGGGGGGCCAAGAGACCCAGTACTTC
many,.,TRBV30,TRBJ2-1,CAWRGYFEQFF,TGTGCCTGGAGAGGGTATTTTGAGCAGTTCTTC
few,.,TRBV2,TRBJ2-7,CASSEMGQGGYEQYF,TGTGCCAGCAGTGAAATGGGGCAGGGGGGATACGAGCAGTACTTC
.,.,TRBV20-1,TRBJ1-2,CSASDGYTF,TGCAGTGCGTCCGATGGCTACACCTTC
.,.,TRBV30,TRBJ1-4,CAWSVLLGLTSGTNEKLFF,TGTGCCTGGAGTGTTTTGCTCGGCTTAACCTCAGGAACTAATGAAAAACTGTTTTTT
few,TRBD1,TRBV30,TRBJ2-4,CAWSTGDIQYF,TGTGCCTGGAGTACAGGGGACATTCAGTACTTC
many,.,TRBV14,TRBJ2-3,CASSQDSRVADTQYF,TGTGCCAGCAGCCAAGATAGCCGGGTAGCAGATACGCAGTATTTT
few,.,TRBV7-9,TRBJ2-5,CASSFWGEETQYF,TGTGCCAGCAGCTTCTGGGGCGAGGAGACCCAGTACTTC
many,.,TRBV6-6,TRBJ2-5,CASSQLEETQYF,TGTGCCAGCAGCCAGCTTGAGGAGACCCAGTACTTC
.,TRBD2,TRBV11-2,TRBJ2-3,CASSLRASGTDTQYF,TGTGCCAGCAGCTTACGGGCTAGCGGAACAGATACGCAGTATTTT
.,.,TRBV30,TRBJ2-7,CAWSEFHEQYF,TGTGCCTGGAGTGAATTCCACGAGCAGTACTTC
few,.,TRBV30,TRBJ1-2,CARRVNYGYTF,TGTGCCCGCAGGGTGAACTATGGCTACACCTTC
few,.,TRBV20-1,TRBJ2-5,CSAEMETQYF,TGCAGTGCAGAGATGGAGACCCAGTACTTC